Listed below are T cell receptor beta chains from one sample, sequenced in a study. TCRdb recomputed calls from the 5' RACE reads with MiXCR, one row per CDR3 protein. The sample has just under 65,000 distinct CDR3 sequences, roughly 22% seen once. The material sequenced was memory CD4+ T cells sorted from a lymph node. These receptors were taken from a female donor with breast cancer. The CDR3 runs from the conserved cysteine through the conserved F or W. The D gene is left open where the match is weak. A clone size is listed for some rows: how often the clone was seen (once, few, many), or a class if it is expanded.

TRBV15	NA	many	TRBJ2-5	CATSRQNQETQYF	TGTGCCACCAGCAGACAGAACCAAGAGACCCAGTACTTC
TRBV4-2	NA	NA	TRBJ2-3	CASSQDQGTDTQYF	TGTGCCAGCAGCCAAGATCAGGGGACAGATACGCAGTATTTT
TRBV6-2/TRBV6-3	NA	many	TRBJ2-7	CASIRSGPLYEQYF	TGTGCCAGCATTAGGAGCGGGCCTCTGTACGAGCAGTACTTC
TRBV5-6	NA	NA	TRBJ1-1	CASLRQLNTEAFF	TGTGCCAGCTTACGACAGTTGAACACTGAAGCTTTCTTT
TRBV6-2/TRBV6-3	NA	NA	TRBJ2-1	CATKDPPPYNEQFF	TGTGCCACCAAAGACCCCCCCCCCTACAATGAGCAGTTCTTC
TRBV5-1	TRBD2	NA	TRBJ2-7	CASSPGGVLGRSSYEQYF	TGCGCCAGCAGCCCTGGGGGGGTACTGGGGAGGAGCTCCTACGAGCAGTACTTC
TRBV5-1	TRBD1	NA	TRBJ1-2	CASSLGDREGYIF	TGCGCCAGCAGCTTGGGGGACAGGGAAGGCTACATCTTC
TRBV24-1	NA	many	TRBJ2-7	CATSDPLSYEQYF	TGTGCCACCAGTGACCCACTCAGCTACGAGCAGTACTTC
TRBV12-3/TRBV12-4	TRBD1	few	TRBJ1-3	CASSFTGASGNTIYF	TGTGCCAGCAGTTTTACAGGGGCCTCTGGAAACACCATATATTTT
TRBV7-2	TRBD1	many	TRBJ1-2	CASSLGTGSGYTF	TGTGCCAGCAGCCTCGGGACAGGGAGCGGCTACACCTTC
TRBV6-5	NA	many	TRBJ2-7	CASLGWDEQYF	TGTGCCAGCTTGGGATGGGACGAGCAGTACTTC
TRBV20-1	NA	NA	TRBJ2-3	CSARFGGSTDTQYF	TGCAGTGCTAGATTCGGCGGTAGCACAGATACGCAGTATTTT
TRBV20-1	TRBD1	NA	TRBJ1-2	CSARQGSYGYTF	TGCAGTGCGAGACAGGGGAGCTATGGCTACACCTTC
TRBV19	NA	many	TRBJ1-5	CASSMPPVGNQPQHF	TGTGCCAGTAGTATGCCACCGGTTGGCAATCAGCCCCAGCATTTT
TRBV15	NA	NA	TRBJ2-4	CATSNPSRINIQYF	TGTGCCACCAGCAACCCCTCCCGAATAAACATTCAGTACTTC
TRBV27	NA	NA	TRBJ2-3	CASSFSGVTDTQYF	TGTGCCAGCAGTTTCTCAGGGGTCACAGATACGCAGTATTTT
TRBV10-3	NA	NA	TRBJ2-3	CAISENGQSTDTQYF	TGTGCCATCAGTGAAAATGGACAGAGCACAGATACGCAGTATTTT
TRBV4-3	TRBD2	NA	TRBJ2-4	CASSRGSAGAGDIQYF	TGCGCCAGCAGCCGAGGATCGGCGGGAGCCGGGGACATTCAGTACTTC
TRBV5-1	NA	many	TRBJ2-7	CASSLEAYEQYF	TGCGCCAGCAGCTTAGAGGCCTACGAGCAGTACTTC
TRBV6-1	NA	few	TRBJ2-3	CASSETSILGDTQYF	TGTGCCAGCAGTGAAACTAGTATTCTTGGAGATACGCAGTATTTT
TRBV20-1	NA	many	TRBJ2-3	CSAANLKGKDTQYF	TGCAGTGCCGCAAACTTAAAAGGGAAAGATACGCAGTATTTT
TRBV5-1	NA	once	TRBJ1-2	CASSQDGTNYGYTF	TGCGCCAGCAGCCAAGACGGTACTAACTATGGCTACACCTTC
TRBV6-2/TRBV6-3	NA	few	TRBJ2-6	CASSYLMGRKAVGANVLTF	TGTGCCAGCAGTTACTTAATGGGACGGAAGGCGGTCGGGGCCAACGTCCTGACTTTC
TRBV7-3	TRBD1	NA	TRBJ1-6	CASSQEGAHGSPLHF	TGTGCCAGCAGCCAAGAGGGGGCACATGGCTCACCCCTCCACTTT
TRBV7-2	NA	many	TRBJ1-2	CASSPRDLNGYTF	TGTGCCAGCAGCCCCCGGGACCTCAATGGCTACACCTTC
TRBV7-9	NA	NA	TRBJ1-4	CASSQNRNVNEKLFF	TGTGCCAGCAGCCAAAACAGGAATGTTAATGAAAAACTGTTTTTT
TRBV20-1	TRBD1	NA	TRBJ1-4	CSAMTGTEKLFF	TGCAGTGCTATGACAGGGACTGAAAAACTGTTTTTT